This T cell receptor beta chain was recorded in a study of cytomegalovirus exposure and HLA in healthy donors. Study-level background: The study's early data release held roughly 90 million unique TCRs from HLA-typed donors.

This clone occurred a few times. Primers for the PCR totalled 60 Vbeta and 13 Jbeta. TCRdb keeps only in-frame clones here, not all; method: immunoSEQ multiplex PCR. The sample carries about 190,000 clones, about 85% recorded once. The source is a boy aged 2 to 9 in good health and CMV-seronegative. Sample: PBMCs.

This chain's CDR3 is CASSAGLRETQYF. The CDR3, as DNA: TGTGCCAGTAGTGCGGGACTCCGAGAGACCCAGTACTTC. The rearrangement links TRBV19 to TRBJ2-5; a weak D match, TRBD2 (6 bases). The CDR3 covers 13 residues. In germline, CDR1 is LNHDA, CDR2 SQIVND (reference sequence). The V gene lost 5 bases and the J gene lost 4 bases, with 11 bases spanning the gap.